This T cell receptor beta chain is from a study of naive and memory T cell subsets. In the case of this clonotype: What it recognizes is unknown.

Germline CDR1 reads MNHEY; CDR2 reads SVGAGI. The CDR3 loop spans 15 amino acids. With 2 bases clipped from V and 3 bases from J, the junction kept 5 bases outside the gene matches. Study-wide results and limits: Possibly reflecting memory cells re-expressing CD45RA, a few larger clonotypes occurred in naive repertoires, especially CD8. Findings for naive and memory subsets could not be checked against ground truth.

The beta constant-region primer was an equimolar mix of two oligonucleotides covering TRBC1 and TRBC2. Nested alpha and beta constant-region primers with the SP2 primer drove four PCR rounds on ligated cDNA. TCRdb called the UMI-ligation and nested PCR reads again in MiXCR, with one record for every CDR3 protein. The sample shows around 100,000 distinct CDR3 sequences, approximately 14% of them seen only once. This sequence was found in a human donor in good health. This chain uses TRBV6-5 with TRBJ2-7, with 9 bases lining up with TRBD2. Material for sequencing was naive CD8+ T cells from blood. CDR3 DNA: TGTGCCAGCAGTTACGAGGTAGCGGGAGACTACGAGCAGTACTTC. Protein: CASSYEVAGDYEQYF.